A single sample gave rise to the 22 T cell receptor beta chains below, sequenced in a study of blood T cell repertoires in COVID-19. Measured with immunoSEQ multiplex PCR; TCRdb has only the in-frame clones, and not every one. This table holds 150,000 to 200,000 clones, about 85% found once. Sequenced sample: peripheral blood. Receptors were obtained from an elderly woman in a cohort sampled during active or convalescent COVID-19.

The gene calls are TRBV19 and TRBJ2-5; 10 bases fit TRBD1. The V gene end was trimmed by 6 bases and the J gene end by 1 base; junction bases not matched to a gene: 5. Germline assignment: CDR1 LNHDA and CDR2 SQIVND (reference sequence). This CDR3 spans 15 amino acids. The CDR3 DNA sequence: TGTGCCAGTAGCCCGGGACAGGGGCCCCAAGAGACCCAGTACTTC. Residues: CASSPGQGPQETQYF.

J is TRBJ1-1 and V is TRBV28; 8 bases agree with TRBD1. CDR3 length equals 13 residues. The germline V gene has CDR1 MDHEN and CDR2 SYDVKM. The V and J ends lost 10 bases and 3 bases, in that order; junction bases with no gene match: 7. The CDR3, as DNA: TGTGCCACCGAGACAGGGGAAGACACTGAAGCTTTCTTT. This encodes CATETGEDTEAFF. The whole variable domain, remainder taken from reference TRBV28 and TRBJ1-1, is DVKVTQSSRYLVKRTGEKVFLECVQDMDHENMFWYRQDPGLGLRLIYFSYDVKMKEKGDIPEGYSVSREKKERFSLILESASTNQTSMYLCATETGEDTEAFFGQGTRLTVV.

This clone was picked up one time. The chain links TRBV29-1 to TRBJ1-1, with D possibly matching TRBD1 (6 bases). Trimming shortened V by 7 bases and J by 1 base, and 16 bases separated the two germline ends. The CDR3 spans 14 residues. Germline V gene data show CDR1 as SQVTM and CDR2 as ANQGSEA. CDR3: CSGQDDGWNTEAFF. In DNA, the CDR3 is TGCAGCGGACAGGACGACGGATGGAACACTGAAGCTTTCTTT. The complete variable domain, with remaining parts taken from reference TRBV29-1 and TRBJ1-1, reads SAVISQKPSRDICQRGTSLTIQCQVDSQVTMMFWYRQQPGQSLTLIATANQGSEATYESGFVIDKFPISRPNLTFSTLTVSNMSPEDSSIYLCSGQDDGWNTEAFFGQGTRLTVV.

V is TRBV16 and J is TRBJ2-7, with 11 bases that match TRBD1. The CDR3 length is 13 residues. CDR1 is KGHSY, CDR2 FQNENV, per germline. With 4 bases clipped from V and 10 bases from J, the junction kept 6 bases outside the gene matches. The CDR3 DNA reads TGTGCCAGCAGCCCAGGGACAGGGGGAGGACAGTACTTC. Translating it yields CASSPGTGGGQYF.

This clone was seen just once. The genes are TRBV5-6 and TRBJ1-6; TRBD1 matches at 10 bases. V trimming: 4 bases; J trimming: 5 bases; junction bases outside the gene matches: 3. The germline gives CDR1 SGHDT, CDR2 YYEEEE. The CDR3 is made up of 15 amino acids. The CDR3 DNA is TGTGCCAGCAGCACGGGACAGGGGAATAATTCACCCCTCCACTTT. This sequence encodes CASSTGQGNNSPLHF.

This rearrangement joins TRBV4-1 to TRBJ2-2; 10 bases match TRBD2. V was clipped by 5 bases and J by 8 bases; unmatched bases: 11. The germline V gene has CDR1 MGHRA and CDR2 YSYEKL. The CDR3 is 16 amino acids. CDR3 nucleotides: TGCGCCAGCAGCGATGAAAGCGGGAGGGATTTAGGGGAGCTGTTTTTT. Translating gives CASSDESGRDLGELFF.

The chain is built from TRBV10-2 and TRBJ1-5; TRBD1 agrees at 9 bases. Trimming removed 2 bases from V and 5 bases from J; junction bases left unmatched: 4. Germline-derived CDR1 and CDR2 are WSHSY and SAAADI. The CDR3 runs to 15 residues. The CDR3 spells CASSERTGDHQPQHF. As DNA, the CDR3 is TGCGCCAGCAGTGAGAGGACAGGGGACCATCAGCCCCAGCATTTT.

This chain connects TRBV2 to TRBJ1-3; the D gene is possibly TRBD1 (5 bases). The CDR3 totals 15 residues. Per the germline V gene, CDR1 is SNHLY and CDR2 is FYNNEI. Trimming removed 4 bases from V and 2 bases from J, with 12 bases in between. The CDR3 sequence is CASSGRGFAGNTIYF. CDR3 sequence (DNA): TGTGCCAGCAGTGGCCGGGGGTTCGCTGGAAACACCATATATTTT.

V and J are TRBV19 and TRBJ1-3, with D uncertain. The V gene lost 3 bases and the J gene lost 0 bases, with 9 bases spanning the gap. The CDR3 covers 15 residues. Germline CDR1 and CDR2: LNHDA and SQIVND (reference sequence). The CDR3 reads CASSITVGSGNTIYF. The DNA of the CDR3 is TGTGCCAGTAGTATCACAGTCGGCTCTGGAAACACCATATATTTT.

The chain uses TRBV3-1 (or the pseudogene TRBV3-2) and TRBJ2-1; 7 nucleotides match TRBD1. The length of the CDR3 is 16 residues. Germline values: CDR1 LGHDT, CDR2 YNNKEL (reference sequence). V lost 4 bases, J lost 3 bases, and 9 bases stayed unmatched. The CDR3 DNA is TGTGCCAGCAGCCGAGTTCAGGGGGAGATCTACAATGAGCAGTTCTTC. This encodes CASSRVQGEIYNEQFF.

Only one count was recorded for this clone. This chain links TRBV27 with TRBJ2-1; 8 bases line up with TRBD2. Germline CDR1 and CDR2: MNHEY and SMNVEV (reference sequence). The CDR3 runs 16 residues. Losses at the gene ends were 5 bases for V and 4 bases for J; bases not matched to a gene: 10. CDR3 loop: CASSDPGGIRYNEQFF. The CDR3 DNA follows: TGTGCCAGCAGTGACCCGGGGGGGATAAGATACAATGAGCAGTTCTTC.

The chain links TRBV6-4 to TRBJ2-3; 10 bases match TRBD2. The V gene's germline CDR1 is MRHNA and CDR2 SNTAGT. The junction had 8 bases not matched to a gene; V was cut back by 4 bases and J by 4 bases. The CDR3 length is 16 residues. CDR3 region: CASSVGGLAGADTQYF. The CDR3 DNA reads as TGTGCCAGCAGTGTAGGAGGGCTAGCGGGAGCAGATACGCAGTATTTT.

The gene calls are TRBV7-7 and TRBJ2-1; D is undetermined. This CDR3 has 22 residues. Per germline, CDR1 SSHAT and CDR2 FNYEAQ (reference sequence). Trimming took off 6 bases at V and 0 bases at J, with 33 bases between the two ends. CDR3 amino acids: CASSPYSRWRLVLFGSYNEQFF. CDR3 DNA: TGTGCCAGCAGTCCTTATTCCCGTTGGCGGCTAGTTTTGTTTGGCTCCTACAATGAGCAGTTCTTC.

This clone was counted once. The rearrangement links TRBV6-6 to TRBJ2-2; TRBD1 is a possible D gene (5 bases). The CDR3 loop spans 14 amino acids. The V and J ends lost 7 bases and 3 bases respectively, with 12 bases between them. CDR1 is MNHNY and CDR2 is SVGAGI in the germline V gene (reference sequence). CDR3 coding DNA: TGTGCCAGCAACTCCAGGGCCGACACCGGGGAGCTGTTTTTT. Its translation: CASNSRADTGELFF.

This clone was observed many times. This rearrangement joins TRBV19 to TRBJ1-5; D might be TRBD1 (5 bases). The CDR3 has 13 residues. V dropped 9 bases and J dropped 6 bases, with 15 bases sitting between them. Germline CDR1 and CDR2: LNHDA and SQIVND (reference sequence). CDR3 protein: CASSDTGGQPQHF. DNA for the CDR3: TGTGCCAGCTCTGACACGGGGGGTCAGCCCCAGCATTTT.

The chain combines TRBV24-1 with TRBJ2-5; 12 bases are shared with TRBD1. The CDR3 is 16 residues long. The germline V gene encodes CDR1 KGHDR and CDR2 SFDVKD. The V gene end was trimmed by 4 bases and the J gene end by 5 bases; junction bases not matched to a gene: 7. The CDR3 nucleotides are TGTGCCACCAGTGACTCGGGACAGGGGGCAGGTGAGACCCAGTACTTC. Encoded protein: CATSDSGQGAGETQYF.

The chain employs TRBV19 and TRBJ1-1, with TRBD1 matching 10 bases. J was trimmed by 3 bases and V by 7 bases; bases with no gene match: 8. Germline lookup yields CDR1 LNHDA and CDR2 SQIVND (reference sequence). The CDR3 loop spans 15 amino acids. The CDR3 is CASNLRTGGDTEAFF. The CDR3 region has the DNA TGTGCCAGTAACCTGCGGACAGGGGGGGACACTGAAGCTTTCTTT.

The V gene is TRBV5-8, the J gene TRBJ1-5, with TRBD1 as a possible D gene (5 bases). Trimming removed 5 bases from V and 1 base from J, with 16 bases in between. This CDR3 has 16 residues. Germline values: CDR1 SGHTS, CDR2 YDEGEE. The DNA for the CDR3 is TGTGCCAGCAGTTTGCACCAGGGATGGAGCAATCAGCCCCAGCATTTT. It is translated as CASSLHQGWSNQPQHF.

V is TRBV4-1 and J is TRBJ1-1, with a tentative D call TRBD1 (5 bases). The CDR3 runs 15 residues. Germline-derived CDR1 and CDR2 are MGHRA and YSYEKL. V was cut by 4 bases and J by 1 base, with 13 bases left in between. The chain's CDR3 is CASSRLGLGNTEAFF. CDR3 sequence (DNA): TGCGCCAGCAGCCGCTTGGGGCTTGGGAACACTGAAGCTTTCTTT.

This clone was found once. The rearrangement uses TRBV12-3 or TRBV12-4 and TRBJ2-5, with D unresolved. Trimming cost V 2 bases and J 5 bases, with 6 bases left between them. The CDR3 has 12 amino acids. The CDR3 here is CASSLWAETQYF. DNA of the CDR3: TGTGCCAGCAGTTTATGGGCGGAGACCCAGTACTTC.

The V call is TRBV5-5, the J call TRBJ2-7, with D perhaps TRBD1 (6 bases). The V end lost 0 bases, the J end lost 3 bases, and 10 bases lay between the germline ends. The CDR3 is 14 residues long. CDR1 and CDR2 (germline): SGHKS, YYEKEE (reference sequence). CDR3 loop: CASSLEPQGYEQYF. CDR3 DNA sequence: TGTGCCAGCAGCTTGGAGCCACAGGGCTACGAGCAGTACTTC.

The CDR3 sequence is CASRLRDRDNSPLHF. CDR3 DNA: TGTGCCAGCCGCCTGAGGGACAGGGACAATTCACCCCTCCACTTT. This chain joins TRBV6-5 and TRBJ1-6, with 9 bases matching TRBD1. Germline-derived CDR1 and CDR2 are MNHEY and SVGAGI. This CDR3 contains 15 residues. V lost 8 bases, J lost 7 bases, and 9 bases stayed unmatched.